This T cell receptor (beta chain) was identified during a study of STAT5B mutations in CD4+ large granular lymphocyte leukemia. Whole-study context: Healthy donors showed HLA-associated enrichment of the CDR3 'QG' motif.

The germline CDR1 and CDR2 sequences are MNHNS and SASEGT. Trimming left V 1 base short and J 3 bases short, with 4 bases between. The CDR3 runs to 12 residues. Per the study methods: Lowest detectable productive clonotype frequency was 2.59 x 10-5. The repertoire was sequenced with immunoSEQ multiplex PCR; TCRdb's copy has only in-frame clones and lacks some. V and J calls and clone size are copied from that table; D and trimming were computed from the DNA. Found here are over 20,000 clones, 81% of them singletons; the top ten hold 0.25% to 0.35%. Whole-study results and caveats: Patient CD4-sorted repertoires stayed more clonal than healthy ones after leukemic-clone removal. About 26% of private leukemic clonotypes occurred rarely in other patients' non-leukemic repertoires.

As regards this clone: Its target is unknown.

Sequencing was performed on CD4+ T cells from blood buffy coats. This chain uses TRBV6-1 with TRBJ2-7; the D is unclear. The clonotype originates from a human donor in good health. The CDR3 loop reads CASSEDVYEQYV. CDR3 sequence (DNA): TGTGCCAGCAGTGAAGATGTCTACGAGCAGTACGTC.